What follows are 29 T cell receptor beta chains derived from one specimen sequenced in a study of T-cell memory formation after mild COVID-19. MiXCR, applied by TCRdb to the 5' RACE reads, yields one record per CDR3 protein. The sample yields over 500,000 distinct CDR3 sequences, roughly 17% seen once. Specimen: PBMCs or a T cell subset sorted from them (not recorded which). The receptors shown here come from an adult woman who had mild COVID-19 (a few samples of this study predate the infection). Cell type and time point are not known.

V and J are TRBV6-5 and TRBJ2-2, with unresolved D. The germline V gene has CDR1 MNHEY and CDR2 SVGAGI. The CDR3 has 15 residues. V was trimmed by 0 bases and J by 1 base, leaving 6 bases between them. The CDR3 nucleotides are TGTGCCAGCAGTTACTCGCACAGGAACACCGGGGAGCTGTTTTTT. Encoded protein: CASSYSHRNTGELFF.

The chain joins TRBV6-1 to TRBJ2-3; the match to TRBD2 covers 8 bases. The CDR3 is 16 amino acids. The germline V gene has CDR1 MNHNS and CDR2 SASEGT. The trim removed 7 bases at V and 2 bases at J, leaving 11 bases unmatched. This CDR3 is CASTRDGGVYTDTQYF. CDR3 bases: TGTGCCAGCACCCGAGACGGGGGGGTCTACACAGATACGCAGTATTTT.

The CDR3 is CASSFPGTAYGYTF. CDR3 sequence (DNA): TGTGCCAGCAGCTTCCCCGGGACAGCCTATGGCTACACCTTC. The chain links TRBV5-5 to TRBJ1-2, with 7 nucleotides matching TRBD1. CDR1 and CDR2 from the germline V gene are SGHKS and YYEKEE (reference sequence). The V segment lost 2 bases and the J segment 4 bases; nucleotides outside the gene matches: 5. The CDR3 sequence is 14 residues long.

This clonotype was seen repeatedly, ten times or more. One junction end disagrees with the germline gene, perhaps due to a read error. The CDR3 protein is CASSLMGETQYF. CDR3 nucleotide sequence: TGTGCCAGCAGCTTAATGGGAGAGACCCAGTACTTC. The V gene is TRBV5-1, the J gene TRBJ2-5; D remains ambiguous. CDR1 and CDR2 from the germline V gene are SGHRS and YFSETQ. The CDR3 covers 12 residues.

This clonotype was seen a handful of times. This chain uses TRBV6-1 with TRBJ2-1; TRBD2 is a possible D gene (6 bases). With 1 base removed from V and 4 bases from J, the gap between germline ends came to 11 bases. This CDR3 is 15 amino acids long. Germline V gene lookup returns CDR1 MNHNS and CDR2 SASEGT. CDR3 nucleotides: TGTGCCAGCAGTGAAGGGGCGGGGAGTTACAATGAGCAGTTCTTC. Amino acids: CASSEGAGSYNEQFF.

The gene calls are TRBV5-1 and TRBJ2-6, with a tentative D call TRBD2 (5 bases). The V gene's germline CDR1 is SGHRS and CDR2 YFSETQ. V was trimmed by 7 bases and J by 6 bases, leaving 14 bases between them. CDR3 length: 14 residues. The CDR3 DNA sequence: TGCGCCAGCCGGGGAACGGCTGAGGCCAACGTCCTGACTTTC. As protein: CASRGTAEANVLTF.

In this sample, this clonotype turned up a few times. This sequence joins TRBV7-9 and TRBJ1-1, with D perhaps matching TRBD1 (5 bases). The CDR3 is made up of 16 amino acids. The V end was cut by 5 bases, the J end by 2 bases, with 18 bases between. In germline, CDR1 is SEHNR, CDR2 FQNEAQ (reference sequence). The CDR3, as DNA: TGTGCCAGCAGCCCTTTCGAGGGGAGGGGTAACACTGAAGCTTTCTTT. This sequence encodes CASSPFEGRGNTEAFF.

This clonotype was seen a few times. V is TRBV30 and J is TRBJ1-6; D gene unclear. Trimming pared 2 bases from V and 7 bases from J, leaving 3 bases between. The CDR3 is 11 residues long. Germline V gives CDR1 GTSNPN, CDR2 SVGIG (reference sequence). This chain's CDR3 is CAWSSNSPLHF. The CDR3 DNA reads TGTGCCTGGAGTTCCAATTCACCCCTCCACTTT.

This clonotype has just a few counts. As DNA, the CDR3 is TGTGCCAGCAGCTTCCGGGCGGGAGAGGGCACAGATACGCAGTATTTT. It specifies CASSFRAGEGTDTQYF. The chain is built from TRBV11-2 and TRBJ2-3; 7 bases fit TRBD2. The length of the CDR3 is 16 residues. Germline CDR1 and CDR2: SGHAT and FQNNGV. Trimming removed 3 bases from V and 1 base from J; junction bases left unmatched: 7.

The CDR3 nucleotides are TGCGCCAGCAGCTTGACAGCGTCTTCTTCCTACGAGCAGTACTTC. Protein sequence: CASSLTASSSYEQYF. The rearrangement uses TRBV5-1 and TRBJ2-7; D unresolved. V gave up 1 base and J gave up 1 base, with 12 bases separating them. CDR1 SGHRS and CDR2 YFSETQ come from the germline V gene. The CDR3 runs to 15 residues.

This clonotype showed up many times. V and J are TRBV29-1 and TRBJ1-1; TRBD1 matches 7 bases. Germline V CDR1 and CDR2: SQVTM, ANQGSEA. With V trimmed by 1 base and J by 5 bases, 7 bases remained unmatched. The CDR3 length is 14 residues. The CDR3 coding sequence is TGCAGCGTTGAAGGGCAGGGGGGGACGACTGAAGCTTTCTTT. This encodes CSVEGQGGTTEAFF.

J is TRBJ1-2 and V is TRBV5-6; D is uncertain. The V gene's germline CDR1 is SGHDT and CDR2 YYEEEE. The CDR3 extends over 14 amino acids. V lost 1 base, J lost 5 bases, and 12 bases lay in between. The CDR3 DNA reads as TGTGCCAGCAGCTTGAGGAGGGAATATTATGGCTACACCTTC. It specifies CASSLRREYYGYTF.

There are a few counts of this clonotype. The gene calls are TRBV11-2 and TRBJ2-2; TRBD1 or TRBD2 may be the D gene (5 bases each). The CDR3 loop spans 17 amino acids. V lost 6 bases to trimming and J lost 0 bases, with 17 bases between them. The germline CDR1 and CDR2 sequences are SGHAT and FQNNGV. CDR3 amino acids: CASSSTSGTTNTGELFF. CDR3 nucleotides: TGTGCCAGCAGTTCGACCTCCGGGACCACGAACACCGGGGAGCTGTTTTTT.

CDR3 sequence: CASSYSDRDEKLFF. The CDR3, as DNA: TGTGCCAGCAGTTACTCCGACAGGGATGAAAAACTGTTTTTT. V gene TRBV6-6 combines with J gene TRBJ1-4; 7 bases are a match to TRBD1. The ends lost 0 bases at V and 6 bases at J; junction bases unmatched: 1. The CDR3 consists of 14 residues. CDR1 MNHNY and CDR2 SVGAGI come from the germline V gene (reference sequence).

This chain uses TRBV9 with TRBJ1-5; 7 bases agree with TRBD1. Germline V gene lookup returns CDR1 SGDLS and CDR2 YYNGEE. Losses at the gene ends were 0 bases for V and 2 bases for J; bases not matched to a gene: 2. The CDR3 is made up of 15 amino acids. CDR3 loop: CASSVGGGGNQPQHF. The CDR3 DNA sequence: TGTGCCAGCAGCGTAGGAGGGGGCGGCAATCAGCCCCAGCATTTT.

This clonotype was detected a few times. The rearrangement uses TRBV5-1 and TRBJ2-3, with D unresolved. CDR1 is SGHRS and CDR2 is YFSETQ in the germline V gene. Trimming took 4 bases from V and 2 from J, leaving 5 bases between them. CDR3 length equals 12 residues. Here the CDR3 reads CASSIATDTQYF. In DNA, the CDR3 is TGCGCCAGCAGCATAGCCACAGATACGCAGTATTTT.

This chain uses TRBV10-3 with TRBJ2-7; 8 bases line up with TRBD2. This CDR3 spans 15 amino acids. V was clipped by 3 bases and J by 2 bases; unmatched bases: 6. From germline, CDR1 is ENHRY and CDR2 SYGVKD. CDR3 in amino acids: CAISEASGSAYEQYF. DNA of the CDR3: TGTGCCATCAGTGAAGCGAGCGGGAGCGCCTACGAGCAGTACTTC.

This clonotype was observed a handful of times. This chain connects TRBV9 to TRBJ2-5; weak D call: TRBD1 (5 bases). Germline CDR1 is SGDLS and CDR2 is YYNGEE. The CDR3 extends over 16 amino acids. V shed 4 bases and J shed 4 bases, with 20 bases lying between them. CDR3 nucleotide sequence: TGTGCCAGCAGCCCAGGAGTAGGGGAAGTCGGAGAGACCCAGTACTTC. Protein sequence: CASSPGVGEVGETQYF.

The CDR3 coding sequence is TGCAGCGTTGTTATCAGCGGGGTCGGAAAACTGTTTTTT. This translates into CSVVISGVGKLFF. The rearrangement joins TRBV29-1 to TRBJ1-4, with D unclear. The germline V gene encodes CDR1 SQVTM and CDR2 ANQGSEA. The V end lost 4 bases, the J end lost 10 bases, and 16 bases lay between the germline ends. The CDR3 is 13 residues long.

The table lists this clonotype with a few counts. The V gene is TRBV30, the J gene TRBJ2-6, with D hard to call. Trimming stripped 1 base from V and 0 bases from J, with 4 bases between. The V gene's germline CDR1 is GTSNPN and CDR2 SVGIG (reference sequence). The CDR3 sequence is 14 residues long. The DNA for the CDR3 is TGTGCCTGGAGTGGCTACTCTGGGGCCAACGTCCTGACTTTC. This encodes CAWSGYSGANVLTF.

The chain links TRBV30 to TRBJ1-2; D remains ambiguous. This CDR3 region has 13 residues. Germline loops: CDR1 GTSNPN, CDR2 SVGIG (reference sequence). V was pared by 2 bases and J by 2 bases, with 9 bases between. CDR3 DNA sequence: TGTGCCTGGAGTAATGAAGGGAACTATGGCTACACCTTC. As protein: CAWSNEGNYGYTF.

The chain carries TRBV20-1 and TRBJ2-3; perhaps D is TRBD1 or TRBD2 (5 bases each). Germline V gene sequence: CDR1 DFQATT, CDR2 SNEGSKA (reference sequence). The V gene lost 5 bases and the J gene lost 2 bases, with 14 bases spanning the gap. The CDR3 is 14 residues long. CDR3 sequence (DNA): TGCAGTGCTGATCGGGACGGATACACAGATACGCAGTATTTT. Residues: CSADRDGYTDTQYF.

This clonotype was counted a few times. The rearrangement links TRBV5-6 to TRBJ2-7, with D perhaps assigned TRBD1 or TRBD2 (5 bases each). In germline, CDR1 is SGHDT, CDR2 YYEEEE. Deletions cut 0 bases from V and 0 bases from J, with 16 bases between. The CDR3 is 17 residues long. The CDR3 here is CASSLVGSGRSSYEQYF. The CDR3 nucleotides read TGTGCCAGCAGCTTGGTTGGGTCGGGACGAAGCTCCTACGAGCAGTACTTC.

As DNA, the CDR3 is TGTGCCAGCAGCGTAGGTTGGGGGAGCTCCTACAATGAGCAGTTCTTC. Translating gives CASSVGWGSSYNEQFF. The genes are TRBV9 and TRBJ2-1; D may be TRBD1 or TRBD2 (5 bases each). The CDR3 contains 16 residues. Between the trimmed V and J ends, which lost 0 bases and 0 bases, there was a span of 10 bases. Per germline, CDR1 SGDLS and CDR2 YYNGEE.

A few counts support this clonotype. The rearrangement joins TRBV7-2 to TRBJ2-7, with 10 positions matching TRBD1. J gave up 4 bases and V 5 bases, and 2 bases lay outside the gene matches. The CDR3 has 13 residues. Germline V gives CDR1 SGHTA, CDR2 FQGNSA. The CDR3 nucleotides read TGTGCCAGCAGCGCGGACAGGGGGTACGAGCAGTACTTC. Protein: CASSADRGYEQYF.

In its sample, this clonotype was seen many times. The V call is TRBV12-3 or TRBV12-4, the J call TRBJ1-2; 7 bases line up with TRBD1. The CDR3 loop spans 14 amino acids. V was pared by 5 bases and J by 4 bases, with 7 bases of the junction left unmatched. In nucleotides, the CDR3 is TGTGCCAGCAGTCAGGGACAGATTTCCTATGGCTACACCTTC. Its protein product is CASSQGQISYGYTF.

This clonotype has a handful of counts. The CDR3 region is CASSSPVGLYNEQFF. The CDR3 DNA reads TGTGCCAGCAGCTCTCCCGTTGGCTTATACAATGAGCAGTTCTTC. This chain connects TRBV7-2 to TRBJ2-1; the D is unclear. The CDR3 covers 15 residues. Germline V gene lookup returns CDR1 SGHTA and CDR2 FQGNSA. Trimming shortened V by 4 bases and J by 4 bases, and 14 bases separated the two germline ends. Full variable domain (remainder filled in from reference TRBV7-2 and TRBJ2-1): GAGVSQSPSNKVTEKGKDVELRCDPISGHTALYWYRQSLGQGLEFLIYFQGNSAPDKSGLPSDRFSAERTGGSVSTLTIQRTQQEDSAVYLCASSSPVGLYNEQFFGPGTRLTVL.

In this sample, this clonotype turned up a few times. The chain joins TRBV6-5 to TRBJ1-2, with D possibly TRBD1 on 5 matching bases. The CDR3 consists of 16 residues. V was clipped by 0 bases and J by 4 bases, with 15 bases between them. Germline CDR1 is MNHEY and CDR2 is SVGAGI. CDR3 nucleotides: TGTGCCAGCAGTTACTCTAGGGCCAGGGCCTCCTATGGCTACACCTTC. This encodes CASSYSRARASYGYTF.

This clonotype showed up many times. This rearrangement joins TRBV5-1 to TRBJ2-1, with 11 bases that match TRBD2. V trimming: 4 bases; J trimming: 5 bases; junction bases outside the gene matches: 5. This CDR3 contains 15 residues. Germline lookup yields CDR1 SGHRS and CDR2 YFSETQ. CDR3 sequence: CASSLGGLADNEQFF. In DNA form, the CDR3 reads TGCGCCAGCAGCCTGGGGGGACTAGCGGACAATGAGCAGTTCTTC. Filled out from reference TRBV5-1 and TRBJ2-1, the complete variable domain reads KAGVTQTPRYLIKTRGQQVTLSCSPISGHRSVSWYQQTPGQGLQFLFEYFSETQRNKGNFPGRFSGRQFSNSRSEMNVSTLELGDSALYLCASSLGGLADNEQFFGPGTRLTVL.